The next 31 T cell receptor beta chains were all read from a single sample in a study of T cell responses to AZD1222 COVID-19 vaccine. This table comes from immunoSEQ multiplex PCR, and its TCRdb copy is limited to in-frame clones, with some not included. The sample gives 95,000 to 150,000 clones, around 90% of which show up once; roughly 4.4% is in the top ten. Here the sequenced sample was peripheral blood, taken on day 0 of MenACWY control vaccination. These receptors all come from an adult in good health.

This clone was recorded only once. The chain carries TRBV7-3 and TRBJ2-7; maybe TRBD1 (6 bases). This CDR3 comprises 15 residues. Germline loops: CDR1 SGHTA, CDR2 FQGTGA. The ends were cut back, 1 base at V and 3 bases at J, with 13 bases in the middle. The CDR3 DNA sequence: TGTGCCAGCAGCTTAATCGGCAGGGGAAACTACGAGCAGTACTTC. It specifies CASSLIGRGNYEQYF.

The rearrangement joins TRBV7-2 to TRBJ1-2; D not resolved. The ends were cut back, 5 bases at V and 6 bases at J, with 16 bases in the middle. The germline CDR1 and CDR2 sequences are SGHTA and FQGNSA. The length of the CDR3 is 14 residues. CDR3 sequence: CASSARSREDGYTF. The CDR3, as DNA: TGTGCCAGCAGCGCCCGAAGCCGGGAAGATGGCTACACCTTC.

J is TRBJ2-1 and V is TRBV5-1; 11 bases agree with TRBD2. Losses at the gene ends were 4 bases for V and 8 bases for J; bases not matched to a gene: 11. The CDR3 is 16 amino acids. Germline assignment: CDR1 SGHRS and CDR2 YFSETQ. CDR3 sequence reads: CASSSRLAGGQHEQFF. The CDR3 coding sequence is TGCGCCAGCAGCAGTCGTTTAGCGGGGGGGCAGCATGAGCAGTTCTTC.

The chain couples TRBV11-2 to TRBJ2-1, with unresolved D. The CDR3 sequence is 11 residues long. Germline assignment: CDR1 SGHAT and CDR2 FQNNGV. V gave up 2 bases and J gave up 9 bases, with 5 bases separating them. CDR3 DNA sequence: TGTGCCAGCAGCTTACCCGGTGAGCAGTTCTTC. This gives the protein CASSLPGEQFF.

The V call is TRBV7-2, the J call TRBJ2-5; 7 bases are shared with TRBD2. The CDR3 is made up of 13 amino acids. The ends lost 5 bases at V and 4 bases at J; junction bases unmatched: 4. Germline lookup yields CDR1 SGHTA and CDR2 FQGNSA. The CDR3 loop is CASSASGGETQYF. The CDR3 DNA follows: TGTGCCAGCAGCGCTAGCGGCGGAGAGACCCAGTACTTC.

The V call is TRBV5-1, the J call TRBJ1-4, with D hard to call. The CDR3 runs 16 residues. V was trimmed by 3 bases and J by 4 bases, leaving 16 bases between them. Germline CDR1 reads SGHRS; CDR2 reads YFSETQ. In nucleotides, the CDR3 is TGCGCCAGCAGCTCCTCCCAGAGTAAGAATAATGAAAAACTGTTTTTT. Amino acids: CASSSSQSKNNEKLFF.

V usage is TRBV7-9 and J usage is TRBJ1-3, with D hard to call. V was cut by 3 bases and J by 5 bases, with 8 bases left in between. The germline V gene has CDR1 SEHNR and CDR2 FQNEAQ (reference sequence). The CDR3 contains 13 residues. CDR3 protein: CASSLVGRNTIYF. The CDR3 nucleotides are TGTGCCAGCAGCTTGGTAGGTAGAAACACCATATATTTT.

The genes are TRBV29-1 and TRBJ2-1; D is possibly TRBD2 (6 bases). Trimming cost V 5 bases and J 2 bases, with 16 bases left between them. CDR1 and CDR2 (germline): SQVTM, ANQGSEA. This CDR3 region has 15 residues. CDR3 coding DNA: TGCAGCGTTCCAAAGGCGGGGACCACCTACAATGAGCAGTTCTTC. Translating gives CSVPKAGTTYNEQFF.

The chain carries TRBV21-1 and TRBJ1-4; the table assigns TRBD1, which was not confirmed against the DNA. TRBV21-1 is a pseudogene locus. The CDR3 loop spans 17 amino acids. CDR3 region: CASSKESLRATNEKLFF. The DNA of the CDR3 is TGTGCCAGCAGCAAAGAAAGCCTCAGGGCAACTAATGAAAAACTGTTTTTT.

This clone was counted only a few times. This sequence joins TRBV19 and TRBJ1-5; D gene uncertain. This CDR3 spans 16 amino acids. The germline CDR1 and CDR2 sequences are LNHDA and SQIVND (reference sequence). V gave up 7 bases and J gave up 3 bases, with 19 bases separating them. In DNA, the CDR3 is TGTGCCAGTAATACTCCGGGCCTAGGGTCCAATCAGCCCCAGCATTTT. It codes for CASNTPGLGSNQPQHF.

The genes are TRBV7-4 and TRBJ2-7; D is perhaps TRBD2 (6 bases). The V gene lost 4 bases and the J gene lost 1 base, with 11 bases spanning the gap. Germline assignment: CDR1 SGHVT and CDR2 SQSDAQ. CDR3 length: 14 amino acids. CDR3 in DNA: TGTGCCAGCAGCTCCCTCGGGAGTTCCTACGAGCAGTACTTC. Amino acids: CASSSLGSSYEQYF.

This chain links TRBV5-1 with TRBJ2-3; no reliable D call. Deletions cut 0 bases from V and 4 bases from J, with 3 bases between. The CDR3 spans 12 residues. Germline CDR1 reads SGHRS; CDR2 reads YFSETQ. CDR3 residues: CASSLVADTQYF. CDR3 bases: TGCGCCAGCAGCTTGGTGGCAGATACGCAGTATTTT.

The chain combines TRBV28 with TRBJ2-7, with TRBD2 matching 10 bases. The CDR3 runs to 15 residues. Germline values: CDR1 MDHEN, CDR2 SYDVKM. V lost 5 bases, J lost 0 bases, and 4 bases stayed unmatched. The CDR3 reads CASSAASGSSYEQYV. In nucleotides, the CDR3 is TGTGCCAGCAGTGCCGCTAGCGGGAGCTCCTACGAGCAGTACGTC.

This rearrangement joins TRBV18 to TRBJ1-3; D is uncertain. Looked up from germline, CDR1 is KGHSH and CDR2 is LQKENI. Trimming removed 5 bases at V and 0 bases at J, with 11 bases between. The CDR3 totals 15 residues. In DNA form, the CDR3 reads TGTGCCAGCTCAGCAGTCCTGACCTCTGGAAACACCATATATTTT. It specifies CASSAVLTSGNTIYF.

V is TRBV19 and J is TRBJ1-5; the D is unclear. This CDR3 contains 15 residues. Trimming removed 3 bases from V and 6 bases from J, with 15 bases in between. CDR1 is LNHDA, CDR2 SQIVND, per germline (reference sequence). As DNA, the CDR3 is TGTGCCAGTAGTATCTCTGGAGCGCCTGGTCAGCCCCAGCATTTT. It yields the protein CASSISGAPGQPQHF.

A word on this clone: Germline and junction disagree at one end, which may indicate a read error. This sample also contains other DNA sequences that code for the same CDR3. The rearrangement joins TRBV12-3 or TRBV12-4 to TRBJ1-2; D may be TRBD1 (5 bases). This CDR3 is built from 12 residues. The CDR3 DNA follows: TGCGCCAGCAGCAGGGCTATGTATGGCTACACCTTC. Translating it yields CASSRAMYGYTF.

Only one count was recorded for this clone. V is TRBV19 and J is TRBJ2-2; no firm D call. Germline V CDR1 and CDR2: LNHDA, SQIVND (reference sequence). The CDR3 extends over 13 amino acids. V gave up 5 bases and J gave up 7 bases, with 11 bases separating them. CDR3 sequence: CASSSSYGGELFF. The CDR3 DNA follows: TGTGCCAGTAGTTCATCTTACGGCGGGGAGCTGTTTTTT.

This clone was seen only once. The chain joins TRBV18 to TRBJ1-4; 9 bases agree with TRBD1. The CDR3 is 15 residues long. V lost 5 bases to trimming and J lost 8 bases; unmatched junction nucleotides: 9. Germline CDR1 KGHSH, CDR2 LQKENI. CDR3 sequence reads: CASSAPGQGVEKLFF. The DNA for the CDR3 is TGTGCCAGCTCAGCTCCGGGACAGGGCGTCGAAAAACTGTTTTTT. The full variable domain, with the rest looked up from reference TRBV18 and TRBJ1-4, is NAGVMQNPRHLVRRRGQEARLRCSPMKGHSHVYWYRQLPEEGLKFMVYLQKENIIDESGMPKERFSAEFPKEGPSILRIQQVVRGDSAAYFCASSAPGQGVEKLFFGSGTQLSVL.

This clone was detected once. The chain combines TRBV29-1 with TRBJ1-2; D is unresolved. V was pared by 7 bases and J by 6 bases, with 15 bases between. This CDR3 is built from 12 residues. Per the germline V gene, CDR1 is SQVTM and CDR2 is ANQGSEA. This CDR3 is CSARWGENGYTF. CDR3 nucleotide sequence: TGCAGCGCCCGGTGGGGAGAAAATGGCTACACCTTC.

J is TRBJ1-5 and V is TRBV18; tentatively, D is TRBD1 (5 bases). Trimming pared 0 bases from V and 7 bases from J, leaving 13 bases between. The CDR3 spans 15 residues. Per the germline V gene, CDR1 is KGHSH and CDR2 is LQKENI. Here the CDR3 DNA reads TGTGCCAGCTCACCACCAGGAGGGGAAAGGCAGCCCCAGCATTTT. It yields the protein CASSPPGGERQPQHF.

The chain carries TRBV4-3 and TRBJ1-1, with 11 bases identical to TRBD1. From germline, CDR1 is LGHNA and CDR2 YSLEER. J lost 2 bases, V lost 4 bases, and 0 bases had no gene match. This CDR3 has 14 residues. The CDR3 DNA is TGCGCCAGCAGCCGGACAGGGGGCAACACTGAAGCTTTCTTT. Translation: CASSRTGGNTEAFF.

The rearrangement uses TRBV19 and TRBJ1-1, with 8 bases identical to TRBD1. The CDR3 runs 13 residues. V lost 6 bases, J lost 5 bases, and 5 bases stayed unmatched. Germline CDR1 reads LNHDA; CDR2 reads SQIVND (reference sequence). CDR3 loop: CASRDDRGTEAFF. CDR3 nucleotide sequence: TGTGCCAGTAGAGATGACAGGGGAACTGAAGCTTTCTTT.

The chain joins TRBV4-3 to TRBJ2-5; no reliable D call. The CDR3 contains 13 residues. Germline V gene lookup returns CDR1 LGHNA and CDR2 YSLEER. V was pared by 3 bases and J by 9 bases, with 14 bases between. The chain's CDR3 is CASSQDRPLAQYF. The CDR3 DNA reads TGCGCCAGCAGCCAGGACCGCCCTCTCGCCCAGTACTTC.

This clone has just one count. The J gene is TRBJ2-2, the V gene TRBV7-6; D is unclear. Germline V gene sequence: CDR1 SGHVS, CDR2 FNYEAQ. The CDR3 consists of 17 residues. V shed 3 bases and J shed 0 bases, with 14 bases lying between them. CDR3 sequence (DNA): TGTGCCAGCAGCTTGATGCTAGTTTCAGCGAACACCGGGGAGCTGTTTTTT. Translating gives CASSLMLVSANTGELFF.

This chain links TRBV6-1 with TRBJ2-7, with D perhaps TRBD1 or TRBD2 (6 bases each). The CDR3 is 16 residues long. Germline V gives CDR1 MNHNS, CDR2 SASEGT. The germline V and J ends were trimmed by 0 bases and 5 bases, with 17 bases remaining between them. This CDR3 reads CASSEAMSTRGDEQYF. The CDR3, as DNA: TGTGCCAGCAGTGAAGCAATGTCGACTAGGGGGGACGAGCAGTACTTC.

V gene TRBV18 combines with J gene TRBJ1-4; D not certain. The germline V and J ends were trimmed by 4 bases and 8 bases, with 11 bases remaining between them. The CDR3 consists of 13 residues. The germline V gene encodes CDR1 KGHSH and CDR2 LQKENI. The CDR3, as DNA: TGTGCCAGCTCACTGGGTTCGGGGGAAAAACTGTTTTTT. The encoded protein is CASSLGSGEKLFF.

The V gene is TRBV7-8, the J gene TRBJ1-3; TRBD1 aligns across 8 bases. The CDR3 runs to 18 residues. The junction had 12 bases not matched to a gene; V was cut back by 5 bases and J by 0 bases. Germline CDR1 reads SGHVS; CDR2 reads FQNEAQ. This CDR3 reads CASSPRRTGGYSGNTIYF. In DNA, the CDR3 is TGTGCCAGCAGCCCCCGTCGCACAGGGGGTTACTCTGGAAACACCATATATTTT.

This chain uses TRBV11-2 with TRBJ2-7; D is unclear. The length of the CDR3 is 15 residues. The germline V and J ends were trimmed by 1 base and 0 bases, with 10 bases remaining between them. Germline V gene lookup returns CDR1 SGHAT and CDR2 FQNNGV. The CDR3 loop reads CASSLGPSSSYEQYF. In DNA form, the CDR3 reads TGTGCCAGCAGCTTAGGCCCCTCAAGCTCCTACGAGCAGTACTTC.

The chain recombines TRBV24-1 with TRBJ2-3; D remains ambiguous. Germline V lookup: CDR1 KGHDR, CDR2 SFDVKD. This CDR3 is 15 amino acids long. Between the trimmed V and J ends, which lost 3 bases and 1 base, there was a span of 10 bases. The CDR3 protein is CATSDRPSGTDTQYF. The CDR3 DNA follows: TGTGCCACCAGTGATCGTCCCTCTGGCACAGATACGCAGTATTTT.

This chain uses TRBV7-2 with TRBJ1-5; maybe TRBD1 (6 bases). V shed 3 bases and J shed 3 bases, with 12 bases lying between them. Germline values: CDR1 SGHTA, CDR2 FQGNSA. This CDR3 spans 15 amino acids. CDR3 sequence (DNA): TGTGCCAGCAGCTTTATGGACAGATCCAATCAGCCCCAGCATTTT. Its translation is CASSFMDRSNQPQHF.

The chain has TRBV5-4 and TRBJ2-1; D perhaps matches TRBD1 (6 bases). CDR3 length: 13 amino acids. V lost 3 bases, J lost 8 bases, and 12 bases lay in between. The V gene's germline CDR1 is SGHNT and CDR2 YYREEE (reference sequence). This chain's CDR3 is CASSSTGFDEQFF. CDR3 nucleotides: TGTGCCAGCAGCTCAACAGGGTTCGATGAGCAGTTCTTC.